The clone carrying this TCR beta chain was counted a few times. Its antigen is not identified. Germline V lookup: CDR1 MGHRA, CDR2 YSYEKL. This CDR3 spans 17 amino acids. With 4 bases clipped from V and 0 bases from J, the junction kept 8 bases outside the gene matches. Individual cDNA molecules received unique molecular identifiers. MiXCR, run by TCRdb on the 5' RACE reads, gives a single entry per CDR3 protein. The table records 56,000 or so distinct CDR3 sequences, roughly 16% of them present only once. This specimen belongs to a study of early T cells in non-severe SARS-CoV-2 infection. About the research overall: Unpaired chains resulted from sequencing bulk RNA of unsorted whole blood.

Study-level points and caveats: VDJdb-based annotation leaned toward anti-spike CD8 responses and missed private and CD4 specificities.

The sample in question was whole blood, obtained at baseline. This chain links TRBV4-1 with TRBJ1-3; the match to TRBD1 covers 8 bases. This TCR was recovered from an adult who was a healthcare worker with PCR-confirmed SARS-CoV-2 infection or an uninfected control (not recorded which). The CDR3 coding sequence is TGCGCCAGCAGCCCTGGGACAGGTGCAAGCTCTGGAAACACCATATATTTT. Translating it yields CASSPGTGASSGNTIYF.